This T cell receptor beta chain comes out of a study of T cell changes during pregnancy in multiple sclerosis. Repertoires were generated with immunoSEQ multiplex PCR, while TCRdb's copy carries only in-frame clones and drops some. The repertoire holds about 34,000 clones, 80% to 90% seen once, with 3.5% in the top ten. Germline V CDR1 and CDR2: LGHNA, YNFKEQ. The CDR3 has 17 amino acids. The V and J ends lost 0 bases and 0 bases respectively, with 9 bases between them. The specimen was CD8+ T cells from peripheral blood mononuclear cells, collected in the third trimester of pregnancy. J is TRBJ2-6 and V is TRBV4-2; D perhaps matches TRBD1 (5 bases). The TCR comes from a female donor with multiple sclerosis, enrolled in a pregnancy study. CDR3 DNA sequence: TGTGCCAGCAGCCAAGAAACAGGTTACTCTGGGGCCAACGTCCTGACTTTC. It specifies CASSQETGYSGANVLTF.